Described below is a single T cell receptor beta chain sequence and its context. A junction boundary mismatches the germline segment, possibly from a read error. This sample is drawn from a study of blood T cell repertoires in COVID-19. Study details: From T cells, B-cell-depleted T cells, or PBMCs came the material, which was cDNA or gDNA.

Clones were read by immunoSEQ multiplex PCR, and TCRdb kept only the in-frame ones, dropping some. The data show approximately 250,000 clones, roughly 86% seen once. The CDR3 has 11 amino acids. The V gene is TRBV12-3 or TRBV12-4, the J gene TRBJ1-2; the D gene is possibly TRBD1 (5 bases). The receptor was isolated from an older woman who had recovered from COVID-19. Sequenced: peripheral blood. The CDR3 DNA sequence: TGTGCCAGCAGTTTAAGGGGTGGATCTGCTTTC. Its translation: CASSLRGGSAF.